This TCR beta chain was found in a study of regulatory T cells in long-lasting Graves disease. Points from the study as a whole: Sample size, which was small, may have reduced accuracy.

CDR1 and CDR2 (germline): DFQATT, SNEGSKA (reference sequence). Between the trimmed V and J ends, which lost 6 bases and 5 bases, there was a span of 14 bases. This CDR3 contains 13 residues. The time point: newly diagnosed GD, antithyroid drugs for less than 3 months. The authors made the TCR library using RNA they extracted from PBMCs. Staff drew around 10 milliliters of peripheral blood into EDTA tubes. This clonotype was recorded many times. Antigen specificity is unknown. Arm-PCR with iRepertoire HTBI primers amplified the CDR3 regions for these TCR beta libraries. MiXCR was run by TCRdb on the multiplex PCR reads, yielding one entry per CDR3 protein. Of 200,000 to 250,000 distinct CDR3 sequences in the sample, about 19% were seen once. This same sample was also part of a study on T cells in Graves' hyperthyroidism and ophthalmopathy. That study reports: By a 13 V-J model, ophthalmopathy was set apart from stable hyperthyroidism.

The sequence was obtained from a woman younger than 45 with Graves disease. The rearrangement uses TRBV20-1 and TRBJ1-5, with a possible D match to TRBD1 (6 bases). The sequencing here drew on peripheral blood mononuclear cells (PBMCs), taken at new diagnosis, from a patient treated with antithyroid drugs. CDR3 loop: CSASGQSDQPQHF. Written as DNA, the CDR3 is TGCAGTGCCAGCGGACAGTCTGATCAGCCCCAGCATTTT.